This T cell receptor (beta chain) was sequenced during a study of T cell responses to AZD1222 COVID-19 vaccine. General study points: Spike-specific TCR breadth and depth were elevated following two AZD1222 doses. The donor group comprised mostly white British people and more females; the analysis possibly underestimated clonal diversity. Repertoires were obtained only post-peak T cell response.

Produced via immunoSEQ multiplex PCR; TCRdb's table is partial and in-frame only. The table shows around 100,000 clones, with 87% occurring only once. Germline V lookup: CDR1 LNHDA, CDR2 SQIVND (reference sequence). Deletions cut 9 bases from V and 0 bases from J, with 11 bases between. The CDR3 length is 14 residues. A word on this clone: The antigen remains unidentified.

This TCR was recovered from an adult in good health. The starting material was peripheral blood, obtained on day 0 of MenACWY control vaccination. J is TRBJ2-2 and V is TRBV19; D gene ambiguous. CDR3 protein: CASTAQANTGELFF. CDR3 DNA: TGTGCCAGCACGGCTCAGGCGAACACCGGGGAGCTGTTTTTT.